One and the same sample provided the 13 T cell receptor beta chains below, sequenced in a study of response to subunit inactivated influenza vaccine. TCRdb independently ran MiXCR on the RT-PCR reads; one entry per CDR3 protein. The sample includes about 780,000 distinct CDR3 sequences, 18% of them seen just once. The material sequenced was PBMCs from blood, taken around 5 days after vaccination. Every receptor here comes from a middle-aged man who received an inactivated influenza vaccine.

This clonotype has at least ten counts. The rearrangement links TRBV12-3 or TRBV12-4 to TRBJ2-5, with 16 nucleotides matching TRBD2. CDR3 length: 17 amino acids. Germline trimming cut 0 bases from V and 5 bases from J; bases unmatched to any gene: 3. The CDR3 DNA sequence: TGTGCCAGCAGTTTAGCGGGACTAGCGGGGGGGCGGGAGACCCAGTACTTC. It specifies CASSLAGLAGGRETQYF.

The chain is built from TRBV25-1 and TRBJ2-1; TRBD2 is a possible D gene (6 bases). The CDR3 totals 12 residues. Trimming stripped 5 bases from V and 6 bases from J, with 8 bases between. Germline assignment: CDR1 MGHDK and CDR2 SYGVNS. Here the CDR3 reads CASSFGSNEQFF. In nucleotides, the CDR3 is TGTGCCAGCAGTTTCGGGAGCAATGAGCAGTTCTTC.

The CDR3 here is CASSYSREERRGIRAKNIQYF. The CDR3 DNA reads TGTGCCAGCAGTTACTCAAGGGAAGAACGGAGGGGGATTCGTGCCAAAAACATTCAGTACTTC. The J gene is TRBJ2-4, the V gene TRBV6-2 or TRBV6-3, with D tentatively TRBD1 or TRBD2 (6 bases each). The length of the CDR3 is 21 residues. Germline V gives CDR1 MNHEY, CDR2 SVGEGT. V was shortened by 0 bases and J by 1 base, with 25 bases between the two germline ends.

This chain links TRBV6-1 with TRBJ2-7; 11 bases are shared with TRBD2. V lost 7 bases to trimming and J lost 0 bases; unmatched junction nucleotides: 5. Germline V gives CDR1 MNHNS, CDR2 SASEGT. CDR3 length equals 15 residues. The DNA of the CDR3 is TGTGCCAGCACGACTAGCGGGGAGGGCTCCTACGAGCAGTACTTC. Protein: CASTTSGEGSYEQYF.

V and J are TRBV5-1 and TRBJ1-1, with D perhaps TRBD1 (5 bases). The CDR3 spans 14 residues. Germline V gene data show CDR1 as SGHRS and CDR2 as YFSETQ. Trimming removed 0 bases from V and 4 bases from J, with 10 bases in between. CDR3 nucleotides: TGCGCCAGCAGCTTGGTGGGCCAGGGCACTGAAGCTTTCTTT. It translates to CASSLVGQGTEAFF.

On this clonotype itself: The junction departs from germline at one end; a sequencing error may be responsible. V is TRBV6-1 and J is TRBJ1-1, with D maybe TRBD1 (6 bases). Germline-derived CDR1 and CDR2 are MNHNS and SASEGT. The CDR3 loop spans 16 amino acids. In nucleotides, the CDR3 is TGTGCCAGCAGCATAGGGGGGGCGCGGAGGAACACTGAAGCTTACTTT. Translation: CASSIGGARRNTEAYF.

A few counts support this clonotype. The chain employs TRBV27 and TRBJ2-2; D possibly corresponds to TRBD1 (6 bases). The CDR3 extends over 14 amino acids. V shed 8 bases and J shed 7 bases, with 17 bases lying between them. Germline lookup yields CDR1 MNHEY and CDR2 SMNVEV (reference sequence). In nucleotides, the CDR3 is TGTGCCAGCCAGGGAGAGGGGGACGACGGGGAGCTGTTTTTT. Amino acids: CASQGEGDDGELFF.

This chain joins TRBV7-2 and TRBJ2-7; TRBD2 agrees at 7 bases. The CDR3 spans 16 residues. V was pared by 5 bases and J by 2 bases, with 12 bases of the junction left unmatched. CDR1 SGHTA and CDR2 FQGNSA come from the germline V gene. CDR3 amino acids: CASSPGTTIGTYEQYF. In DNA, the CDR3 is TGTGCCAGCAGCCCCGGGACTACTATTGGTACCTACGAGCAGTACTTC.

This clonotype was counted between two and nine times. One junction end does not reproduce the germline sequence, and a read error may be involved. V is TRBV7-7 and J is TRBJ2-5; 8 bases agree with TRBD1. The germline V gene encodes CDR1 SSHAT and CDR2 FNYEAQ (reference sequence). The CDR3 consists of 15 residues. The DNA for the CDR3 is TGTGCTAGCAGCTTTCGACAGGGGTTGAGAGAGACCCAGTACTTC. Translating it yields CASSFRQGLRETQYF.

V gene TRBV20-1 combines with J gene TRBJ2-1; D gene ambiguous. The CDR3 extends over 15 amino acids. In germline, CDR1 is DFQATT, CDR2 SNEGSKA (reference sequence). V lost 3 bases and J lost 0, with 12 bases in between. The CDR3 reads CSARGLRSSYNEQFF. CDR3 in DNA: TGCAGTGCTAGGGGGTTGCGGAGCTCCTACAATGAGCAGTTCTTC.

The chain is built from TRBV7-3 and TRBJ2-7, with 7 nucleotides matching TRBD2. CDR1 is SGHTA and CDR2 is FQGTGA in the germline V gene. J gave up 6 bases and V 1 base, and 6 bases lay outside the gene matches. The CDR3 extends over 14 amino acids. CDR3 residues: CASSLMAGVGEQYF. DNA of the CDR3: TGTGCCAGCAGCTTAATGGCGGGAGTGGGCGAGCAGTACTTC.

This clonotype came up a few times. The chain carries TRBV2 and TRBJ2-5, with 8 bases aligning to TRBD2. Germline V gene lookup returns CDR1 SNHLY and CDR2 FYNNEI. V shed 7 bases, J shed 5 bases, and the junction held 9 bases outside the gene matches. CDR3 length: 14 residues. Here the CDR3 DNA reads TGTGCCAGCACTACCGGGGGGGCCCATGAGACCCAGTACTTC. This codes for CASTTGGAHETQYF.

Only a few counts were recorded for this clonotype. The J gene is TRBJ1-5, the V gene TRBV27; maybe TRBD1 (5 bases). Germline loops: CDR1 MNHEY, CDR2 SMNVEV (reference sequence). The V end lost 9 bases, the J end lost 2 bases, and 14 bases lay between the germline ends. The CDR3 is 14 amino acids. The CDR3 region has the DNA TGTGCCAGTAGCGACCGGGACGGCAATCAGCCCCAGCATTTT. It specifies CASSDRDGNQPQHF.